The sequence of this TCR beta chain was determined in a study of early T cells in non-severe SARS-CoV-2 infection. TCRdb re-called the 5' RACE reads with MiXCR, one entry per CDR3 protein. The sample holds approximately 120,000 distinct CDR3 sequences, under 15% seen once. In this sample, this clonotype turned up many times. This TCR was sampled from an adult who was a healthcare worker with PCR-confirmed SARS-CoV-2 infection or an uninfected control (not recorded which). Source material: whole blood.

The CDR3 nucleotides are TGTGCCACCCGGGGCGCGTCAGCTGAAGCTTTCTTT. As protein: CATRGASAEAFF. The rearrangement joins TRBV10-3 to TRBJ1-1, with a tentative D call TRBD1 (5 bases). The CDR3 is made up of 12 amino acids. Germline CDR1 and CDR2: ENHRY and SYGVKD. V gave up 10 bases and J gave up 6 bases, with 15 bases separating them.